The source of this TCR beta chain is a study of CD8 T cells in Susac syndrome. With 5 bases clipped from V and 5 bases from J, the junction kept 2 bases outside the gene matches. The CDR3 loop spans 13 amino acids. Reverse transcription used about 0.45 to 1 ug RNA and random hexamers. Each CDR3 protein gets one entry after TCRdb re-called the immunoSEQ multiplex PCR reads with MiXCR. The table shows 180,000 or so distinct CDR3 sequences, with approximately 96% occurring only once. The sequenced sample consisted of CD4+ T cells from PBMCs. The chain has TRBV12-3 or TRBV12-4 and TRBJ1-5, with 8 bases lining up with TRBD1. This receptor was taken from a human donor with multiple sclerosis. CDR3 nucleotides: TGTGCCAGCAGTGACAGGGGTTATCAGCCCCAGCATTTT. The encoded protein is CASSDRGYQPQHF.